Shown below are 12 T cell receptor beta chains from a single sample sequenced in a study of OX40 agonist ivuxolimab in advanced cancers. Clones were read by immunoSEQ multiplex PCR, and TCRdb kept only the in-frame ones, dropping some. Here the sample spans some 50,000 clones, 70% to 90% being singletons. The sequencing used CD4+ or CD8+ T cells sorted from blood, collected in a trial of the OX40 agonist ivuxolimab. The receptor set was obtained from an adult with an advanced solid tumor such as melanoma, head and neck, liver or kidney cancer.

This chain connects TRBV9 to TRBJ1-1, with TRBD1 as a possible D gene (5 bases). The CDR3 is 13 amino acids. CDR1 is SGDLS and CDR2 is YYNGEE in the germline V gene. V gave up 4 bases and J gave up 7 bases, with 14 bases separating them. The CDR3 nucleotides are TGTGCCAGCAGCTACACGGGGGTAAGTGAAGCTTTCTTT. It specifies CASSYTGVSEAFF.

V is TRBV18 and J is TRBJ2-1; D is ambiguous. Trimming stripped 3 bases from V and 1 base from J, with 7 bases between. Germline-derived CDR1 and CDR2 are KGHSH and LQKENI. The CDR3 spans 14 residues. The CDR3 region has the DNA TGTGCCAGCTCACCGGGTGGATCCTACAATGAGCAGTTCTTC. Its translation: CASSPGGSYNEQFF.

The V call is TRBV29-1, the J call TRBJ2-1, with TRBD2 identical over 8 bases. The CDR3 covers 15 residues. J lost 7 bases, V lost 4 bases, and 12 bases had no gene match. Per the germline V gene, CDR1 is SQVTM and CDR2 is ANQGSEA. The CDR3 bases are TGCAGCGTTGGGGGCGGAGCGGGAGTGGGGAATGAGCAGTTCTTC. It encodes CSVGGGAGVGNEQFF.

The chain has TRBV2 and TRBJ2-1, with 13 bases lining up with TRBD2. CDR1 is SNHLY and CDR2 is FYNNEI in the germline V gene. The J segment lost 4 bases and the V segment lost 6 bases, leaving 3 bases of the junction unmatched. The CDR3 runs to 15 residues. In DNA form, the CDR3 reads TGTGCCAGCAGAATGACTAGCGGGGGGTACAATGAGCAGTTCTTC. Translation: CASRMTSGGYNEQFF.

The chain combines TRBV6-1 with TRBJ1-2, with 7 bases lining up with TRBD1. Per germline, CDR1 MNHNS and CDR2 SASEGT. V shed 3 bases and J 8 bases; nucleotides not matched to a gene: 3. The CDR3 extends over 12 amino acids. The DNA for the CDR3 is TGTGCCAGCAGTGAGACAGGGTTCGGCTACACCTTC. Encoded protein: CASSETGFGYTF.

The CDR3 is CASSAKTLLAEAFF. In nucleotides, the CDR3 is TGTGCCAGCAGTGCCAAGACACTTTTAGCTGAAGCTTTCTTT. This chain uses TRBV6-1 with TRBJ1-1; the D is unclear. Trimming took 4 bases from V and 6 from J, leaving 15 bases between them. CDR1 is MNHNS, CDR2 SASEGT, per germline. There are 14 residues in the CDR3.

The CDR3 region has the DNA TGTGCCAGTCACTTAGACAGGGCGACCTACGAGCAGTACTTC. This sequence encodes CASHLDRATYEQYF. This chain joins TRBV27 and TRBJ2-7, with 7 bases fitting TRBD1. The germline gives CDR1 MNHEY, CDR2 SMNVEV (reference sequence). V trimming: 9 bases; J trimming: 2 bases; junction bases outside the gene matches: 10. The CDR3 consists of 14 residues.

V and J are TRBV18 and TRBJ1-3, with D hard to call. V shed 2 bases and J shed 4 bases, with 6 bases lying between them. The germline V gene has CDR1 KGHSH and CDR2 LQKENI. There are 13 residues in the CDR3. The CDR3 DNA reads TGTGCCAGCTCACCATCCGGCGGAAACACCATATATTTT. Amino acid sequence: CASSPSGGNTIYF.

The rearrangement links TRBV27 to TRBJ2-3; the D is unclear. The germline V gene encodes CDR1 MNHEY and CDR2 SMNVEV (reference sequence). The length of the CDR3 is 13 residues. Trimming cost V 6 bases and J 4 bases, with 11 bases left between them. The CDR3 DNA reads TGTGCCAGCAGCCCCAGGTTCCCAGATACGCAGTATTTT. As protein: CASSPRFPDTQYF.

V is TRBV18 and J is TRBJ2-1; 9 bases align to TRBD2. With 3 bases clipped from V and 4 bases from J, the junction kept 7 bases outside the gene matches. The CDR3 has 16 residues. Germline values: CDR1 KGHSH, CDR2 LQKENI. The CDR3 spells CASSPGTGLAYNEQFF. DNA of the CDR3: TGTGCCAGCTCACCTGGAACCGGACTAGCGTACAATGAGCAGTTCTTC.

This clone was recorded only once. The genes are TRBV5-4 and TRBJ2-7; TRBD1 agrees at 9 bases. V dropped 4 bases and J dropped 3; count of bases not matched to a gene: 8. Germline V gene data show CDR1 as SGHNT and CDR2 as YYREEE (reference sequence). The CDR3 has 15 amino acids. The CDR3 DNA sequence: TGTGCCAGCAGCCCGGGACAGGGCGAATACTACGAGCAGTACTTC. It encodes CASSPGQGEYYEQYF. Using reference TRBV5-4 and TRBJ2-7 for the parts outside the CDR3, the full variable domain is ETGVTQSPTHLIKTRGQQVTLRCSSQSGHNTVSWYQQALGQGPQFIFQYYREEENGRGNFPPRFSGLQFPNYSSELNVNALELDDSALYLCASSPGQGEYYEQYFGPGTRLTVT.

This clone was found a few times. The CDR3 DNA is TGCGCCAGCAGCTCCCAGGGGATGAACACTGAAGCTTTCTTT. It specifies CASSSQGMNTEAFF. The chain uses TRBV5-1 and TRBJ1-1; possibly TRBD1 for D (6 bases). The V end was cut by 3 bases, the J end by 0 bases, with 9 bases between. The germline CDR1 and CDR2 sequences are SGHRS and YFSETQ. The CDR3 has 14 amino acids.